Listed here are 19 T cell receptor beta chains from one sample, sequenced in a study of blood T cell repertoires in COVID-19. Repertoires were generated with immunoSEQ multiplex PCR, while TCRdb's copy carries only in-frame clones and drops some. The table records about 400,000 clones, around 90% of them present only once. Sample: PBMCs or T cells enriched from blood (not recorded which). The origin of the receptors is a middle-aged woman with acute COVID-19.

The chain recombines TRBV12-3 or TRBV12-4 with TRBJ2-7, with D possibly matching TRBD1 (6 bases). Trimming took 8 bases from V and 3 from J, leaving 14 bases between them. The CDR3 is 13 residues long. The CDR3: CASGQGFGYEQYF. The CDR3 nucleotides are TGTGCCAGCGGCCAGGGGTTTGGCTACGAGCAGTACTTC.

The gene calls are TRBV5-5 and TRBJ1-2; D is perhaps TRBD1 (5 bases). This CDR3 contains 15 residues. Per germline, CDR1 SGHKS and CDR2 YYEKEE (reference sequence). The germline V and J ends were trimmed by 6 bases and 5 bases, with 20 bases remaining between them. CDR3 amino acids: CASTVNPGRQYGYTF. CDR3 bases: TGTGCCAGCACCGTGAATCCAGGGAGGCAATATGGCTACACCTTC. Supplemented by reference TRBV5-5 and TRBJ1-2, the full variable domain reads DAGVTQSPTHLIKTRGQQVTLRCSPISGHKSVSWYQQVLGQGPQFIFQYYEKEERGRGNFPDRFSARQFPNYSSELNVNALLLGDSALYLCASTVNPGRQYGYTFGSGTRLTVV.

The genes are TRBV7-9 and TRBJ2-1; maybe TRBD2 (6 bases). The CDR3 has 16 amino acids. V gave up 5 bases and J gave up 0 bases, with 14 bases separating them. Germline loops: CDR1 SEHNR, CDR2 FQNEAQ (reference sequence). CDR3 in amino acids: CASSVDPGSSYNEQFF. The CDR3 DNA reads as TGTGCCAGCAGCGTCGACCCCGGGAGCTCCTACAATGAGCAGTTCTTC.

The V gene is TRBV5-1, the J gene TRBJ1-1; 8 positions match TRBD1. With 3 bases clipped from V and 3 bases from J, the junction kept 13 bases outside the gene matches. In germline, CDR1 is SGHRS, CDR2 YFSETQ. The CDR3 has 17 amino acids. The CDR3 DNA reads as TGCGCCAGCAGCTGGGATGGGACAGGCCGTTTCGACACTGAAGCTTTCTTT. It encodes CASSWDGTGRFDTEAFF.

The chain joins TRBV12-3 or TRBV12-4 to TRBJ1-2; 7 nucleotides match TRBD1. J gave up 2 bases and V 5 bases, and 2 bases lay outside the gene matches. The CDR3 totals 13 residues. CDR3 in amino acids: CASSGQVNYGYTF. CDR3 nucleotide sequence: TGTGCCAGCAGTGGACAGGTCAACTATGGCTACACCTTC.

V usage is TRBV24-1 and J usage is TRBJ1-2; 7 nucleotides align to TRBD1. V was clipped by 1 base and J by 8 bases; unmatched bases: 3. The CDR3 has 13 amino acids. Per germline, CDR1 KGHDR and CDR2 SFDVKD. The CDR3 DNA sequence: TGTGCCACCAGTGATTTCACAGGGGAGGGCTACACCTTC. Its translation is CATSDFTGEGYTF.

This clone was counted only a few times. The chain has TRBV9 and TRBJ1-1; unclear D gene. V gave up 4 bases and J gave up 6 bases, with 13 bases separating them. There are 13 residues in the CDR3. Germline values: CDR1 SGDLS, CDR2 YYNGEE. CDR3 region: CASSSAGRPEAFF. The CDR3 bases are TGTGCCAGCAGCTCCGCCGGGAGGCCTGAAGCTTTCTTT.

CDR3 sequence: CASSPRGVLNTEAFF. As DNA, the CDR3 is TGTGCCAGCAGCCCCAGGGGGGTCTTGAACACTGAAGCTTTCTTT. The chain uses TRBV7-9 and TRBJ1-1; 7 nucleotides align to TRBD1. The CDR3 runs 15 residues. Germline trimming cut 5 bases from V and 0 bases from J; bases unmatched to any gene: 6. The germline CDR1 and CDR2 sequences are SEHNR and FQNEAQ (reference sequence). Full variable domain (remainder filled in from reference TRBV7-9 and TRBJ1-1): DTGVSQNPRHKITKRGQNVTFRCDPISEHNRLYWYRQTLGQGPEFLTYFQNEAQLEKSRLLSDRFSAERPKGSFSTLEIQRTEQGDSAMYLCASSPRGVLNTEAFFGQGTRLTVV.

This chain joins TRBV19 and TRBJ1-6; 9 bases fit TRBD1. CDR1 is LNHDA, CDR2 SQIVND, per germline (reference sequence). The CDR3 consists of 15 residues. V trimming: 5 bases; J trimming: 4 bases; junction bases outside the gene matches: 3. The CDR3: CASSPGTGYNSPLHF. The CDR3 nucleotides are TGTGCCAGTAGTCCCGGGACAGGGTATAATTCACCCCTCCACTTT.

This sequence joins TRBV30 and TRBJ1-2, with 7 positions matching TRBD1. The CDR3 covers 13 residues. The V and J ends lost 2 bases and 5 bases, in that order; junction bases with no gene match: 5. CDR1 and CDR2 from the germline V gene are GTSNPN and SVGIG (reference sequence). CDR3 nucleotides: TGTGCCTGGAGTCGGGACAGAAAGTATGGCTACACCTTC. Translating gives CAWSRDRKYGYTF.

V gene TRBV10-3 combines with J gene TRBJ2-1; D perhaps matches TRBD2 (5 bases). Germline CDR1 reads ENHRY; CDR2 reads SYGVKD. CDR3 size: 16 residues. V was shortened by 3 bases and J by 3 bases, with 15 bases between the two germline ends. CDR3 sequence: CAISDRVVGSYNEQFF. The CDR3 nucleotides are TGTGCCATCAGTGATCGTGTTGTGGGGAGCTACAATGAGCAGTTCTTC.

The chain links TRBV19 to TRBJ1-5, with D unclear. From germline, CDR1 is LNHDA and CDR2 SQIVND (reference sequence). Between the trimmed V and J ends, which lost 1 base and 5 bases, there was a span of 9 bases. The CDR3 contains 14 residues. CDR3 sequence: CASSIVARHQPQHF. The DNA of the CDR3 is TGTGCCAGTAGTATAGTTGCCAGGCATCAGCCCCAGCATTTT.

The chain couples TRBV27 to TRBJ2-7, with a tentative D call TRBD1 (7 bases). The length of the CDR3 is 12 residues. Germline loops: CDR1 MNHEY, CDR2 SMNVEV (reference sequence). V was clipped by 6 bases and J by 5 bases, with 11 bases between them. The DNA for the CDR3 is TGTGCCAGCAGGGAGGGGGCCCACGAGCAGTACTTC. This translates into CASREGAHEQYF.

The chain joins TRBV7-9 to TRBJ2-1; TRBD1 matches 11 bases. Germline V gives CDR1 SEHNR, CDR2 FQNEAQ (reference sequence). The CDR3 is made up of 15 amino acids. After removal of 4 bases from V and 4 bases from J, the junction contained 3 bases not matched to a gene. CDR3 residues: CASSWGQGEYNEQFF. CDR3 sequence (DNA): TGTGCCAGCAGCTGGGGACAGGGGGAATACAATGAGCAGTTCTTC.

The chain combines TRBV6-1 with TRBJ1-2, with 11 bases lining up with TRBD1. The J segment lost 8 bases and the V segment lost 3 bases, leaving 17 bases of the junction unmatched. The germline gives CDR1 MNHNS, CDR2 SASEGT. The CDR3 has 18 amino acids. The CDR3 DNA is TGTGCCAGCAGTGATGGGGGATGGGACAGGGGGAGAACTACCGGCTACACCTTC. Encoded protein: CASSDGGWDRGRTTGYTF.

Here the CDR3 DNA reads TGTGCCAGCAGCTTAGATCTGGGAACGGGAAGCGAAAAACTGTTTTTT. Residues: CASSLDLGTGSEKLFF. The gene calls are TRBV7-9 and TRBJ1-4; D is uncertain. Trimming stripped 1 base from V and 8 bases from J, with 17 bases between. Germline V gene sequence: CDR1 SEHNR, CDR2 FQNEAQ (reference sequence). This CDR3 contains 16 residues.

The chain joins TRBV2 to TRBJ2-7, with D unclear. The V and J ends lost 4 bases and 5 bases respectively, with 6 bases between them. CDR1 is SNHLY, CDR2 FYNNEI, per germline. The CDR3 is 11 residues long. For the CDR3, the DNA is TGTGCCAGCAGTGTCGTCCACGAGCAGTACTTC. Translating it yields CASSVVHEQYF. The full variable domain, its missing parts supplied by reference TRBV2 and TRBJ2-7, is EPEVTQTPSHQVTQMGQEVILRCVPISNHLYFYWYRQILGQKVEFLVSFYNNEISEKSEIFDDQFSVERPDGSNFTLKIRSTKLEDSAMYFCASSVVHEQYFGPGTRLTVT.

This clone has only one observation. The V gene is TRBV19, the J gene TRBJ2-2; 12 positions agree with TRBD2. After removal of 4 bases from V and 6 bases from J, the junction contained 3 bases not matched to a gene. This CDR3 contains 15 residues. Germline V gene sequence: CDR1 LNHDA, CDR2 SQIVND (reference sequence). In DNA form, the CDR3 reads TGTGCCAGTAGTACTGCTAGCGGGGGGGCCGGGGAGCTGTTTTTT. This sequence encodes CASSTASGGAGELFF.

The gene calls are TRBV9 and TRBJ1-2; D perhaps matches TRBD1 (5 bases). V was clipped by 3 bases and J by 2 bases, with 11 bases between them. The CDR3 runs to 14 residues. CDR1 is SGDLS, CDR2 YYNGEE, per germline. This chain's CDR3 is CASSASGSNYGYTF. Here the CDR3 DNA reads TGTGCCAGCAGCGCTTCAGGGTCCAACTATGGCTACACCTTC.